A selection of T cell receptor beta chains follows, all from one sample in a study of blood T cell repertoires in COVID-19. The assay was immunoSEQ multiplex PCR, and TCRdb's table has in-frame clones only and misses some. The sample holds 500,000 to 600,000 clones, less than 90% seen once. The sample consisted of peripheral blood. Receptor source: a woman aged 45-60 years with COVID-19, enrolled during active disease. Each CDR3 is given with its conserved first and last residue. The order of the fields is D gene, V gene, J gene, clone size, CDR3 DNA, CDR3 protein. A D gene is named only where the DNA matches it firmly. Clone size, where shown, is once, few, many, or a class for clones that have expanded.

d_call: .
v_call: TRBV9
j_call: TRBJ2-3
clone_size: .
cdr3_nt: TGTGCCAGCAGCGTAGGGGGAGGAAGAACAGATACGCAGTATTTT
cdr3_aa: CASSVGGGRTDTQYF

d_call: .
v_call: TRBV19
j_call: TRBJ1-5
clone_size: .
cdr3_nt: TGTGCCAGTAGTTTCCGAGAGGCTCATCAGCCCCAGCATTTT
cdr3_aa: CASSFREAHQPQHF

d_call: TRBD2
v_call: TRBV4-1
j_call: TRBJ2-5
clone_size: .
cdr3_nt: TGCGCCAGCAGCCCCCGCACTAGCGGGGGATTCCAAGAGACCCAGTACTTC
cdr3_aa: CASSPRTSGGFQETQYF

d_call: .
v_call: TRBV6-1
j_call: TRBJ1-5
clone_size: .
cdr3_nt: TGTGCCAGCAGTGGGGGACACCCGAAGAGCAATCAGCCCCAGCATTTT
cdr3_aa: CASSGGHPKSNQPQHF

d_call: TRBD2
v_call: TRBV7-9
j_call: TRBJ2-1
clone_size: .
cdr3_nt: TGTGCCAGCAGCCGCCTCGCAGCGGGACTTTACAATGAGCAGTTCTTC
cdr3_aa: CASSRLAAGLYNEQFF

d_call: .
v_call: TRBV11-1
j_call: TRBJ2-1
clone_size: .
cdr3_nt: TGTGCCAGCAGCCTTAAAAGAGATACCTACAATGAGCAGTTCTTC
cdr3_aa: CASSLKRDTYNEQFF

d_call: TRBD2
v_call: TRBV5-1
j_call: TRBJ2-3
clone_size: .
cdr3_nt: TGCGCCAGCAGCTTGGGAAGCGGGGGCGGCACAGATACGCAGTATTTT
cdr3_aa: CASSLGSGGGTDTQYF

d_call: TRBD1
v_call: TRBV5-6
j_call: TRBJ1-2
clone_size: .
cdr3_nt: TGTGCCAGCAGCGGCCGGGACAGGGGGCCTCATGGCTACACCTTC
cdr3_aa: CASSGRDRGPHGYTF

d_call: TRBD2
v_call: TRBV11-2
j_call: TRBJ2-1
clone_size: .
cdr3_nt: TGTGCCAGCAGCCCCACTAGCGGGGTGTACAATGAGCAGTTCTTC
cdr3_aa: CASSPTSGVYNEQFF

d_call: TRBD1
v_call: TRBV12-5
j_call: TRBJ1-1
clone_size: once
cdr3_nt: TGTGCTAGTGGTTGGGGTCCTCACGCCACAGGGGGCGGGGATCTTGGGGGGTTAAACACTGAAGCTTTCTTT
cdr3_aa: CASGWGPHATGGGDLGGLNTEAFF

d_call: TRBD1
v_call: TRBV5-1
j_call: TRBJ1-1
clone_size: once
cdr3_nt: TGCGCCAGCAGCCTCCGGGACAGGGGACCATCGGTTGAAGCTTTCTTT
cdr3_aa: CASSLRDRGPSVEAFF

d_call: TRBD1
v_call: TRBV7-9
j_call: TRBJ1-4
clone_size: .
cdr3_nt: TGTGCCAGCAGCACGGGACAGGGGAATGAAAAACTGTTTTTT
cdr3_aa: CASSTGQGNEKLFF

d_call: TRBD1
v_call: TRBV5-1
j_call: TRBJ1-3
clone_size: .
cdr3_nt: TGCGCCAGCAGCTTTGGGACAGACTCTGGAAACACCATATATTTT
cdr3_aa: CASSFGTDSGNTIYF

d_call: .
v_call: TRBV14
j_call: TRBJ1-1
clone_size: once
cdr3_nt: TGTGCCAGCAGCCCGAACATCAACACTGAAGCTTTCTTT
cdr3_aa: CASSPNINTEAFF

d_call: .
v_call: TRBV7-3
j_call: TRBJ1-6
clone_size: .
cdr3_nt: TGTGCCAGCAGCCCAGGGCCTAATTCACCCCTCCACTTT
cdr3_aa: CASSPGPNSPLHF

d_call: .
v_call: TRBV7-9
j_call: TRBJ1-1
clone_size: .
cdr3_nt: TGTGCCAGCAGCTTATCTCCGGGGAGCACTGAAGCTTTCTTT
cdr3_aa: CASSLSPGSTEAFF

d_call: .
v_call: TRBV24-1
j_call: TRBJ2-5
clone_size: .
cdr3_nt: TGTGCCACCACCCGACGAGGGGGAAAGGAGACCCAGTACTTC
cdr3_aa: CATTRRGGKETQYF

d_call: TRBD1
v_call: TRBV24-1
j_call: TRBJ1-2
clone_size: .
cdr3_nt: TGTGCCACCAGCTTCACAGGGGGTCGTGGCTACACCTTC
cdr3_aa: CATSFTGGRGYTF

d_call: .
v_call: TRBV2
j_call: TRBJ1-3
clone_size: .
cdr3_nt: TGTGCCAGCAGTGGGGCAGGTCCTGGAAACACCATATATTTT
cdr3_aa: CASSGAGPGNTIYF

d_call: TRBD1
v_call: TRBV15
j_call: TRBJ1-2
clone_size: .
cdr3_nt: TGTGCCACCAGCAGAGACTACACAGGGGGACACTCTTCGGGTGGCTACACCTTC
cdr3_aa: CATSRDYTGGHSSGGYTF

d_call: TRBD1
v_call: TRBV24-1
j_call: TRBJ1-2
clone_size: .
cdr3_nt: TGTGCCACCAGTGGACCTCAAACAGGGGGCGTTGGCTACACCTTC
cdr3_aa: CATSGPQTGGVGYTF

d_call: .
v_call: TRBV4-1
j_call: TRBJ2-1
clone_size: .
cdr3_nt: TGCGCCAGCAGCCCCGCGGGGCTCCACAATGAGCAGTTCTTC
cdr3_aa: CASSPAGLHNEQFF

d_call: TRBD1
v_call: TRBV2
j_call: TRBJ2-1
clone_size: .
cdr3_nt: TGTGCCAGCACTCCAGGACAGGGCTACAATGAGCAGTTCTTC
cdr3_aa: CASTPGQGYNEQFF

d_call: .
v_call: TRBV28
j_call: TRBJ1-5
clone_size: .
cdr3_nt: TGTGCCAGCAGGAGCCCTAATCAGCCCCAGCATTTT
cdr3_aa: CASRSPNQPQHF

d_call: .
v_call: TRBV20-1
j_call: TRBJ1-6
clone_size: .
cdr3_nt: TGCAGTGCTAGTACAGCCGGGGATTCACCCCTCCACTTT
cdr3_aa: CSASTAGDSPLHF

d_call: .
v_call: TRBV19
j_call: TRBJ1-2
clone_size: .
cdr3_nt: TGTGCCAGTAGTATAGATCTCACATCTGGTGGCTACACCTTC
cdr3_aa: CASSIDLTSGGYTF

d_call: TRBD1
v_call: TRBV5-1
j_call: TRBJ2-1
clone_size: .
cdr3_nt: TGCGCCAGCAGCCCTATGAGGGGGCAGGATGAGCAGTTCTTC
cdr3_aa: CASSPMRGQDEQFF

d_call: .
v_call: TRBV24-1
j_call: TRBJ2-5
clone_size: .
cdr3_nt: TGTGCCACCAGTGATCCAATAGAGACCCAGTACTTC
cdr3_aa: CATSDPIETQYF

d_call: .
v_call: TRBV3-1/TRBV3-2
j_call: TRBJ1-5
clone_size: .
cdr3_nt: TGTGCCAGCAGCCAGGGGCCCCGGCAGCCCCAGCATTTT
cdr3_aa: CASSQGPRQPQHF

d_call: .
v_call: TRBV10-3
j_call: TRBJ2-1
clone_size: .
cdr3_nt: TGTGCCATCAGTGCGACTAGCAATGAGCAGTTCTTC
cdr3_aa: CAISATSNEQFF

d_call: .
v_call: TRBV2
j_call: TRBJ1-1
clone_size: once
cdr3_nt: TGTGCCAGCAGTCTTCGGGTCACTGAAGCTTTCTTT
cdr3_aa: CASSLRVTEAFF